Following are 13 T cell receptor beta chains from one sample sequenced in a study of CXCR3 chemokines and chemotherapy response in bladder cancer. TCRdb passed the PCR reads through MiXCR, listing each CDR3 protein once. The sample comprises 8,000 or so distinct CDR3 sequences, around 13% of which are singletons, and about 15% rests with the top ten. The specimen was collected from a patient whose treatment included neoadjuvant chemotherapy. Receptor source: a human donor with bladder cancer that responded to neoadjuvant chemotherapy.

The chain combines TRBV20-1 with TRBJ1-5, with 7 bases identical to TRBD1. J was trimmed by 1 base and V by 1 base; bases with no gene match: 4. The germline V gene has CDR1 DFQATT and CDR2 SNEGSKA (reference sequence). The CDR3 has 15 residues. CDR3 amino acids: CSARADRASNQPQHF. The CDR3 region has the DNA TGCAGTGCTAGAGCCGACAGGGCAAGCAATCAGCCCCAGCATTTT.

The rearrangement uses TRBV12-3 or TRBV12-4 and TRBJ2-7, with 7 bases identical to TRBD2. This CDR3 has 12 residues. Trimming cost V 2 bases and J 5 bases; bases outside gene matches: 0. CDR3 sequence reads: CASSLSGNEQYF. Written as DNA, the CDR3 is TGTGCCAGCAGTTTAAGCGGGAACGAGCAGTACTTC.

This clonotype came up many times. The genes are TRBV30 and TRBJ2-4; 7 nucleotides agree with TRBD2. Germline-derived CDR1 and CDR2 are GTSNPN and SVGIG (reference sequence). J gave up 6 bases and V 0 bases, and 2 bases lay outside the gene matches. This CDR3 is built from 13 residues. The CDR3 spells CAWSVGGGNIQYF. The CDR3 DNA reads as TGTGCCTGGAGTGTAGGCGGGGGAAACATTCAGTACTTC.

This clonotype was picked up many times. This chain joins TRBV6-2 or TRBV6-3 and TRBJ2-1; D possibly uses TRBD1 or TRBD2 (5 bases each). This CDR3 is 13 amino acids long. Germline V gene sequence: CDR1 MNHEY, CDR2 SVGEGT. With 7 bases removed from V and 5 bases from J, the gap between germline ends came to 12 bases. The CDR3 here is CASNRGNDNEQFF. For the CDR3, the DNA is TGTGCCAGCAACCGGGGCAACGACAATGAGCAGTTCTTC.

In this sample, this clonotype turned up a few times. V is TRBV5-6 and J is TRBJ2-7; 9 bases line up with TRBD1. The germline CDR1 and CDR2 sequences are SGHDT and YYEEEE. J lost 5 bases, V lost 0 bases, and 3 bases had no gene match. The CDR3 is 14 amino acids. The CDR3 protein is CASSLVGQGNEQYF. CDR3 coding DNA: TGTGCCAGCAGCTTGGTGGGACAGGGAAACGAGCAGTACTTC.

This clonotype was counted ten times or more. The rearrangement uses TRBV19 and TRBJ1-5; a weak D match, TRBD1 (5 bases). With 3 bases removed from V and 9 bases from J, the gap between germline ends came to 12 bases. The CDR3 totals 13 residues. Germline loops: CDR1 LNHDA, CDR2 SQIVND (reference sequence). CDR3 amino acids: CASSIGHPGPQHF. The CDR3 DNA sequence: TGTGCCAGTAGTATCGGACACCCGGGGCCCCAGCATTTT.

This clonotype was found a few times. The chain uses TRBV5-5 and TRBJ2-3; 7 bases are a match to TRBD1. In germline, CDR1 is SGHKS, CDR2 YYEKEE (reference sequence). The length of the CDR3 is 15 residues. Germline trimming cut 3 bases from V and 7 bases from J; bases unmatched to any gene: 11. The CDR3 protein is CASSSQGVLSYTQYF. CDR3 in DNA: TGTGCCAGCAGCTCGCAGGGGGTCCTAAGTTATACGCAGTATTTT.

This clonotype was observed at least ten times. This rearrangement joins TRBV6-5 to TRBJ1-5, with D possibly being TRBD1 (5 bases). Germline V gene lookup returns CDR1 MNHEY and CDR2 SVGAGI. V gave up 6 bases and J gave up 6 bases, with 9 bases separating them. There are 12 residues in the CDR3. CDR3 sequence (DNA): TGTGCCAGCAGCTCGAGGGGTCAGCCCCAGCATTTT. Residues: CASSSRGQPQHF.

On this clonotype itself: Given a much more abundant clone one base away, this may be a read error. The CDR3 DNA sequence: TGCAGCGTGAGGGGGGGGGCCTTACCATACAATGAGCAGTTCTTC. The encoded protein is CSVRGGALPYNEQFF. The rearrangement joins TRBV29-1 to TRBJ2-1; TRBD2 is a possible D gene (7 bases). The CDR3 totals 15 residues. CDR1 and CDR2 (germline): SQVTM, ANQGSEA. V lost 6 bases and J 4 bases, leaving 19 bases between the germline ends.

By share, this clonotype ranks as medium-sized (0.01 to 0.1%). The gene calls are TRBV11-1 and TRBJ2-3; TRBD2 aligns across 13 bases. Germline lookup yields CDR1 SGHAT and CDR2 FQDESV (reference sequence). The CDR3 is 16 residues long. Trimming took 4 bases from V and 5 from J; bases not matched to a gene: 6. CDR3 region: CASSSVLAGGRDTQYF. The CDR3 region has the DNA TGTGCCAGCAGCTCCGTACTAGCGGGGGGGAGAGATACGCAGTATTTT.

This clonotype was counted ten times or more. This sequence joins TRBV27 and TRBJ2-6; unclear D gene. The V gene lost 3 bases and the J gene lost 0 bases, with 12 bases spanning the gap. This CDR3 is built from 17 residues. Germline-derived CDR1 and CDR2 are MNHEY and SMNVEV (reference sequence). CDR3 region: CASSFWGRDSGANVLTF. CDR3 in DNA: TGTGCCAGCAGTTTCTGGGGTAGGGACTCTGGGGCCAACGTCCTGACTTTC.

This clonotype was detected many times. The genes are TRBV10-3 and TRBJ2-7; no reliable D call. V was shortened by 0 bases and J by 4 bases, with 10 bases between the two germline ends. Per the germline V gene, CDR1 is ENHRY and CDR2 is SYGVKD. CDR3 length equals 14 residues. Here the CDR3 DNA reads TGTGCCATCAGTGAGTCGACTCCCAATTACGAGCAGTACTTC. Translated: CAISESTPNYEQYF.

By frequency in the sample, this clonotype is medium-sized. V gene TRBV19 combines with J gene TRBJ2-7; D gene ambiguous. CDR1 is LNHDA, CDR2 SQIVND, per germline (reference sequence). This CDR3 comprises 10 residues. CDR3 residues: CACQPYEQYF. The CDR3 DNA sequence: TGTGCGTGCCAACCCTACGAGCAGTACTTC.